The clone carrying this T cell receptor (beta chain) was observed many times. Antigen specificity is unknown. The record originates from a study of molecular identifiers for immune sequencing clone quantification. The CDR3 is 18 amino acids. The V gene's germline CDR1 is MDHEN and CDR2 SYDVKM. With 2 bases removed from V and 1 base from J, the gap between germline ends came to 18 bases. Making the bulk TCR libraries relied on previously described methods and listed TCR primers. TCRdb redid the calling of the PCR reads with MiXCR, one entry per CDR3 protein. The data show approximately 630,000 distinct CDR3 sequences, about 25% seen once. Points from the study as a whole: Clonotypes topping 20 RNA copies carried over 97% of effector molecules but under 1% of naive ones.

Material for sequencing was naive CD8+ T cells from blood, with Jurkat cell RNA spiked in. Subset specified: FACS-sorted CD8+CD4-CCR7+CD45RA+ naive T cells. The sequence was collected from a human donor in good health. Some libraries in this study had Jurkat cell RNA spiked in. The chain employs TRBV28 and TRBJ1-5, with D unresolved. The CDR3 protein is CASSLILGSLGSNQPQHF. The DNA of the CDR3 is TGTGCCAGCAGTTTAATTCTAGGGTCTTTAGGAAGCAATCAGCCCCAGCATTTT.